Each of the 24 T cell receptor beta chains below was sequenced from the same sample in a study of CD8 T cells in Susac syndrome. The RNA input was roughly 0.45 to 1 ug, and it was reverse transcribed with random hexamers. TCRdb reprocessed the immunoSEQ multiplex PCR reads with MiXCR, giving one entry per CDR3 protein. The repertoire includes 150,000 to 200,000 distinct CDR3 sequences, around 90% of them detected once, and around 0.075% sits in the top ten. The sample consisted of CD4+ T cells from PBMCs. The receptors were gathered from a human donor in good health.

This clonotype was recorded only once. The chain couples TRBV4-1 to TRBJ1-2; D ambiguous. CDR1 and CDR2 from the germline V gene are MGHRA and YSYEKL. The V gene lost 0 bases and the J gene lost 8 bases, with 13 bases spanning the gap. The CDR3 length is 14 residues. In nucleotides, the CDR3 is TGCGCCAGCAGCCAAGAGGCACGTCGTCGGGGCTACACCTTC. Translating it yields CASSQEARRRGYTF.

This clonotype was recorded only once. The CDR3 nucleotides are TGCGCCAGCAGCCCGGGACAAACGAACTACAATGAGCAGTTCTTC. This encodes CASSPGQTNYNEQFF. The rearrangement uses TRBV5-1 and TRBJ2-1; possible D gene TRBD1, 6 bases. Germline CDR1 reads SGHRS; CDR2 reads YFSETQ. The V end lost 4 bases, the J end lost 3 bases, and 14 bases lay between the germline ends. The CDR3 is 15 amino acids.

The rearrangement joins TRBV6-1 to TRBJ1-5, with D perhaps matching TRBD1 (5 bases). Trimming cost V 10 bases and J 1 base, with 26 bases left between them. Per germline, CDR1 MNHNS and CDR2 SASEGT. This CDR3 is built from 18 residues. CDR3 in amino acids: CATFSRRVTSWSNQPQHF. The CDR3 DNA is TGTGCCACTTTCTCGCGCAGGGTAACTTCTTGGAGCAATCAGCCCCAGCATTTT.

In its sample, this clonotype was seen once. The chain joins TRBV11-2 to TRBJ2-3; a possible D gene is TRBD2 (6 bases). V shed 8 bases and J shed 2 bases, with 14 bases lying between them. Looked up from germline, CDR1 is SGHAT and CDR2 is FQNNGV. The length of the CDR3 is 14 residues. The CDR3 nucleotides are TGTGCCAGCGGCCGGGACTTCCACACAGATACGCAGTATTTT. This codes for CASGRDFHTDTQYF.

This clonotype was detected only a few times. V usage is TRBV19 and J usage is TRBJ2-7; D gene unclear. Germline values: CDR1 LNHDA, CDR2 SQIVND (reference sequence). The CDR3 is 13 amino acids. V gave up 5 bases and J gave up 0 bases, with 8 bases separating them. The DNA of the CDR3 is TGTGCCAGTAGTCGCTACAACTCCTACGAGCAGTACTTC. Residues: CASSRYNSYEQYF.

The CDR3 sequence is CASSQDLGGETYEQYF. In DNA form, the CDR3 reads TGTGCCAGCAGCCAAGATTTGGGCGGGGAAACCTACGAGCAGTACTTC. J is TRBJ2-7 and V is TRBV3-1; tentatively, D is TRBD2 (6 bases). Germline V CDR1 and CDR2: LGHDT, YNNKEL (reference sequence). This CDR3 region has 16 residues. The germline V and J ends were trimmed by 0 bases and 2 bases, with 14 bases remaining between them.

The chain employs TRBV7-3 and TRBJ2-6; no definite D call. CDR1 is SGHTA, CDR2 FQGTGA, per germline. The V end lost 5 bases, the J end lost 0 bases, and 14 bases lay between the germline ends. The CDR3 runs to 17 residues. In nucleotides, the CDR3 is TGTGCCAGCAGCCTTTCACCCCCAGGCTCTGGGGCCAACGTCCTGACTTTC. Translated: CASSLSPPGSGANVLTF.

The V and J genes are TRBV7-9 and TRBJ1-3; D is unresolved. Trimming pared 0 bases from V and 3 bases from J, leaving 12 bases between. This CDR3 spans 16 amino acids. Germline assignment: CDR1 SEHNR and CDR2 FQNEAQ (reference sequence). This CDR3 reads CASSLAGSPLGNTIYF. The CDR3, as DNA: TGTGCCAGCAGCTTAGCGGGCAGTCCTCTTGGAAACACCATATATTTT. The entire variable domain, with the rest obtained from reference TRBV7-9 and TRBJ1-3, is as follows: DTGVSQNPRHKITKRGQNVTFRCDPISEHNRLYWYRQTLGQGPEFLTYFQNEAQLEKSRLLSDRFSAERPKGSFSTLEIQRTEQGDSAMYLCASSLAGSPLGNTIYFGEGSWLTVV.

The chain recombines TRBV6-2 or TRBV6-3 with TRBJ1-1; 8 bases agree with TRBD1. Losses at the gene ends were 2 bases for V and 3 bases for J; bases not matched to a gene: 11. There are 17 residues in the CDR3. Germline CDR1 reads MNHEY; CDR2 reads SVGEGT. For the CDR3, the DNA is TGTGCCAGCAGTTACAATTGGCAGGGGGCTTTGGACACTGAAGCTTTCTTT. Amino acid sequence: CASSYNWQGALDTEAFF.

V is TRBV7-9 and J is TRBJ2-3; D remains ambiguous. From germline, CDR1 is SEHNR and CDR2 FQNEAQ (reference sequence). Trimming shortened V by 1 base and J by 3 bases, and 11 bases separated the two germline ends. The CDR3 consists of 15 residues. CDR3 nucleotide sequence: TGTGCCAGCAGCTTAGTTCGGTTGGGTACAGATACGCAGTATTTT. Encoded protein: CASSLVRLGTDTQYF.

CDR3 region: CAWSGRSEAFF. Written as DNA, the CDR3 is TGTGCCTGGAGCGGCCGGTCTGAAGCTTTCTTT. V is TRBV30 and J is TRBJ1-1; D gene unclear. This CDR3 region has 11 residues. Germline V gene sequence: CDR1 GTSNPN, CDR2 SVGIG (reference sequence). V dropped 3 bases and J dropped 6 bases, with 8 bases sitting between them.

The chain carries TRBV7-2 and TRBJ1-2; TRBD1 aligns across 7 bases. This CDR3 is 14 amino acids long. Looked up from germline, CDR1 is SGHTA and CDR2 is FQGNSA. With 1 base clipped from V and 5 bases from J, the junction kept 4 bases outside the gene matches. The CDR3 nucleotides read TGTGCCAGCAGCTTAGTGGGGGACAGATATGGCTACACCTTC. It yields the protein CASSLVGDRYGYTF.

This chain joins TRBV6-5 and TRBJ2-3; D gene ambiguous. The CDR3 is made up of 14 amino acids. Per germline, CDR1 MNHEY and CDR2 SVGAGI. The germline V and J ends were trimmed by 5 bases and 6 bases, with 15 bases remaining between them. The DNA of the CDR3 is TGTGCCAGCAGTCGCACCTTCGCAGCGGATACGCAGTATTTT. This gives the protein CASSRTFAADTQYF.

The V call is TRBV25-1, the J call TRBJ2-7, with 9 bases matching TRBD1. Germline CDR1 MGHDK, CDR2 SYGVNS. V lost 5 bases, J lost 3 bases, and 8 bases stayed unmatched. The CDR3 has 15 residues. The CDR3, as DNA: TGTGCCAGCAGTCCAACCAACAGGGGGCTCTACGAGCAGTACTTC. This translates into CASSPTNRGLYEQYF.

The chain employs TRBV5-1 and TRBJ2-3, with D possibly TRBD1 on 6 matching bases. Trimming cost V 4 bases and J 0 bases, with 12 bases left between them. Germline assignment: CDR1 SGHRS and CDR2 YFSETQ. The CDR3 consists of 15 residues. The CDR3 region has the DNA TGCGCCAGCAGCGTTGGGACATCTAGCACAGATACGCAGTATTTT. Protein sequence: CASSVGTSSTDTQYF.

The chain is built from TRBV12-3 or TRBV12-4 and TRBJ2-7, with D perhaps TRBD1 (6 bases). CDR3 size: 14 residues. V was trimmed by 3 bases and J by 5 bases, leaving 14 bases between them. In DNA form, the CDR3 reads TGTGCCAGCAGTTTGGGTCAGGGGTTACACGAGCAGTACTTC. The encoded protein is CASSLGQGLHEQYF.

V and J are TRBV24-1 and TRBJ2-2; no clear D gene. This CDR3 is 12 amino acids long. V was shortened by 6 bases and J by 3 bases, with 4 bases between the two germline ends. Germline CDR1 reads KGHDR; CDR2 reads SFDVKD. CDR3 protein: CATSWDTGELFF. CDR3 DNA: TGTGCCACCAGTTGGGACACCGGGGAGCTGTTTTTT.

This clonotype has only a few counts. CDR3 protein: CASSEHYEQYF. As DNA, the CDR3 is TGTGCCAGCAGTGAGCACTACGAGCAGTACTTC. The J gene is TRBJ2-7, the V gene TRBV6-1; D remains unclear. The germline V gene has CDR1 MNHNS and CDR2 SASEGT. V lost 3 bases and J 3 bases, leaving 3 bases between the germline ends. The length of the CDR3 is 11 residues.

The chain links TRBV23-1 to TRBJ2-7; weak D call: TRBD1 (5 bases). TRBV23-1 is classed as an ORF, of uncertain function. V was trimmed by 9 bases and J by 1 base, leaving 16 bases between them. The CDR3 spans 14 residues. CDR3 DNA: TGCGCCAGTACTCAGGGCAGGGAATCCTACGAGCAGTACTTC. Its protein product is CASTQGRESYEQYF.

The J gene is TRBJ2-5, the V gene TRBV6-2 or TRBV6-3, with unresolved D. This CDR3 has 11 amino acids. The V gene's germline CDR1 is MNHEY and CDR2 SVGEGT. V lost 7 bases to trimming and J lost 5 bases, with 8 bases between them. The CDR3 here is CASTLGETQYF. Here the CDR3 DNA reads TGTGCCAGCACCCTTGGGGAGACCCAGTACTTC.

V is TRBV7-9 and J is TRBJ1-3; D gene unclear. The CDR3 length is 13 residues. V lost 8 bases and J 0 bases, leaving 8 bases between the germline ends. The germline gives CDR1 SEHNR, CDR2 FQNEAQ (reference sequence). CDR3 DNA sequence: TGTGCCAGCCTACTAAACTCTGGAAACACCATATATTTT. Its protein is CASLLNSGNTIYF.

This clonotype was found once. This chain uses TRBV5-1 with TRBJ2-2, with 7 positions matching TRBD2. The trim removed 7 bases at V and 0 bases at J, leaving 6 bases unmatched. The germline V gene has CDR1 SGHRS and CDR2 YFSETQ. The CDR3 covers 15 residues. CDR3 bases: TGCGCCAGCTCCTTAGCGGGCTCGAACACCGGGGAGCTGTTTTTT. Translation: CASSLAGSNTGELFF. Variable domain in full (rest from reference TRBV5-1 and TRBJ2-2): KAGVTQTPRYLIKTRGQQVTLSCSPISGHRSVSWYQQTPGQGLQFLFEYFSETQRNKGNFPGRFSGRQFSNSRSEMNVSTLELGDSALYLCASSLAGSNTGELFFGEGSRLTVL.

This rearrangement joins TRBV10-3 to TRBJ1-5; D is ambiguous. Trimming took off 3 bases at V and 2 bases at J, with 5 bases between the two ends. CDR3 length equals 13 residues. In germline, CDR1 is ENHRY, CDR2 SYGVKD. CDR3 in amino acids: CAISDGGNQPQHF. The CDR3 coding sequence is TGTGCCATCAGTGACGGCGGCAATCAGCCCCAGCATTTT.

This clonotype was counted a few times. An end of the junction differs from the germline gene, which may be a read error. V is TRBV5-1 and J is TRBJ2-7, with D maybe TRBD2 (6 bases). This CDR3 has 13 amino acids. Per germline, CDR1 SGHRS and CDR2 YFSETQ. The CDR3 loop reads CASSRGGTAEQYF. In nucleotides, the CDR3 is TGTGCCAGCAGCCGTGGGGGGACGGCCGAGCAGTACTTC.